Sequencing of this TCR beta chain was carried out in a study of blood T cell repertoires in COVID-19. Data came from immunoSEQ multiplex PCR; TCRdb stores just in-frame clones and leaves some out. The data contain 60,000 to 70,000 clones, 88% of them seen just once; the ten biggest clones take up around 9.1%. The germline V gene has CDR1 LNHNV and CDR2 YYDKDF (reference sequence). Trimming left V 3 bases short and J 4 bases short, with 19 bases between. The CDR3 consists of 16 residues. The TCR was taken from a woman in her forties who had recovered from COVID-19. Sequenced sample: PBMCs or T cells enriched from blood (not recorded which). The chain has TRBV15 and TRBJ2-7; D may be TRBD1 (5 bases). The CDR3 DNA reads TGTGCCACCAGCAGGCAGGGTGTGGGCGGATCTTACGAGCAGTACTTC. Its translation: CATSRQGVGGSYEQYF. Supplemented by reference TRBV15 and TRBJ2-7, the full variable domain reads DAMVIQNPRYQVTQFGKPVTLSCSQTLNHNVMYWYQQKSSQAPKLLFHYYDKDFNNEADTPDNFQSRRPNTSFCFLDIRSPGLGDTAMYLCATSRQGVGGSYEQYFGPGTRLTVT.